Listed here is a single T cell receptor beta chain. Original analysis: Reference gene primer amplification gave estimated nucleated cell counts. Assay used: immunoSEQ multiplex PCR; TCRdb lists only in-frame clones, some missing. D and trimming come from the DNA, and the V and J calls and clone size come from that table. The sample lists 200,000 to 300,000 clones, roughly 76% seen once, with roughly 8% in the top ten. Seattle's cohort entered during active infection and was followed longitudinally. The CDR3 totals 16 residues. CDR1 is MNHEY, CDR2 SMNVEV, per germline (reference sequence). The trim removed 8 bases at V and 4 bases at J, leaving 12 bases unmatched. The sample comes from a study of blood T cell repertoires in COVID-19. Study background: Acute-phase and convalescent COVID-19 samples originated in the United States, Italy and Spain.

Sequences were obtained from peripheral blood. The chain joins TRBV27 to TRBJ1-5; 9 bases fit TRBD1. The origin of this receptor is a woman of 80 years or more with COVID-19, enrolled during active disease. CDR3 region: CASRLGIDRGNQPQHF. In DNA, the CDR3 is TGTGCCAGCCGTCTGGGGATTGACAGGGGGAATCAGCCCCAGCATTTT.